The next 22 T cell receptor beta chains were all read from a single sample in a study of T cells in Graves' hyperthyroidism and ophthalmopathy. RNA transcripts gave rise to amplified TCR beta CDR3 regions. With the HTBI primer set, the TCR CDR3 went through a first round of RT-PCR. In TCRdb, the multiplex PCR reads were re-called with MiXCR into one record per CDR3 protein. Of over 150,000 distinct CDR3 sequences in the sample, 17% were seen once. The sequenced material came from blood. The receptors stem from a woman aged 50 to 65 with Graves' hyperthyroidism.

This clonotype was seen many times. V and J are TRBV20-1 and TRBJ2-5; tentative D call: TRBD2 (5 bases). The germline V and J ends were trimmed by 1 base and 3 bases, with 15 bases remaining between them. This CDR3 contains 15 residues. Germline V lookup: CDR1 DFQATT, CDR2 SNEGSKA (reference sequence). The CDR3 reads CSARASDWGEETQYF. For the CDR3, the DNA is TGCAGTGCTAGAGCTTCGGACTGGGGAGAAGAGACCCAGTACTTC.

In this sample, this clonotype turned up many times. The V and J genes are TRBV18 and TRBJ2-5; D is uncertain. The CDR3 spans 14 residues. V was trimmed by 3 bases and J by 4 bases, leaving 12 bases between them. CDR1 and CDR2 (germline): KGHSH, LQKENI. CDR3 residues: CASSPQASGETQYF. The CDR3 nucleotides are TGTGCCAGCTCACCGCAGGCATCGGGAGAGACCCAGTACTTC.

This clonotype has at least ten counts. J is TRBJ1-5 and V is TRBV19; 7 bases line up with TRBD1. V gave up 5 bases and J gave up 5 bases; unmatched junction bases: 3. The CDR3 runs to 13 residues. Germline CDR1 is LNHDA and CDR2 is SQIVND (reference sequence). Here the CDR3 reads CASSEQGHQPQHF. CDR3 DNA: TGTGCCAGTAGTGAACAGGGGCATCAGCCCCAGCATTTT.

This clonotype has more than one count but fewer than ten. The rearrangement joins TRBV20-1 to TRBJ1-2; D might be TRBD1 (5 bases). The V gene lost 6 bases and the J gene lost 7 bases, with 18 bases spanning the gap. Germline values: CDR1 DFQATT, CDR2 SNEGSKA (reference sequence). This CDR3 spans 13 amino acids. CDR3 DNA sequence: TGCAGTGCAGCGGGGGAGTCATGGCGTGGCTACACCTTC. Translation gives CSAAGESWRGYTF.

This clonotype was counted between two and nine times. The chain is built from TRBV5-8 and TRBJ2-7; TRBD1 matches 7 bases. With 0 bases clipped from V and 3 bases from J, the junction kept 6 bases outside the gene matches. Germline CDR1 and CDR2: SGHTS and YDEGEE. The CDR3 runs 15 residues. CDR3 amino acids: CASSLEGTDRYEQYF. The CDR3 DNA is TGTGCCAGCAGCTTGGAAGGGACAGATCGCTACGAGCAGTACTTC. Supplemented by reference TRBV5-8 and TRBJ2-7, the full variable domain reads EAGVTQSPTHLIKTRGQQATLRCSPISGHTSVYWYQQALGLGLQFLLWYDEGEERNRGNFPPRFSGRQFPNYSSELNVNALELEDSALYLCASSLEGTDRYEQYFGPGTRLTVT.

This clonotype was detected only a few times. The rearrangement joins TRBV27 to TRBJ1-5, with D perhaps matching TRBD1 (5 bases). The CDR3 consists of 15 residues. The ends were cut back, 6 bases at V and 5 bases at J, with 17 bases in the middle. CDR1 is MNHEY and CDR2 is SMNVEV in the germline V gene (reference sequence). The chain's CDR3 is CASSPFRDPYQPQHF. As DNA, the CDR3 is TGTGCCAGCAGCCCATTCCGGGACCCCTATCAGCCCCAGCATTTT.

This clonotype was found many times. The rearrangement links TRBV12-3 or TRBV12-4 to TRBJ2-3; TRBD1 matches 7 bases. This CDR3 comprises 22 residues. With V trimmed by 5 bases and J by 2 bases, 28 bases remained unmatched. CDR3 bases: TGTGCCAGCAGTCAAAGACTCAGGGGGATAGCAACCTCCGGTCCCGCCACAGATACGCAGTATTTT. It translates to CASSQRLRGIATSGPATDTQYF.

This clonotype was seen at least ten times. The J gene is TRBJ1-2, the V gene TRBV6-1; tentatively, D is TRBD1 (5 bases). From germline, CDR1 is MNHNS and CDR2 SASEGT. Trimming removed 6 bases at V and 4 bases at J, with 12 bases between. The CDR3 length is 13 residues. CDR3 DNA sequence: TGTGCCAGCAGGGGAGGGGAGATCTATGGCTACACCTTC. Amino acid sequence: CASRGGEIYGYTF.

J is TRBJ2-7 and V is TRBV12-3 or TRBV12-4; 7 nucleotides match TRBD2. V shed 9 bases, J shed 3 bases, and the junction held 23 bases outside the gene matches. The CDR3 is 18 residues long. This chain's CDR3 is CASPLGLSGMPMGYEQYF. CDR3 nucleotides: TGTGCCAGTCCCCTCGGACTAAGCGGGATGCCAATGGGCTACGAGCAGTACTTC.

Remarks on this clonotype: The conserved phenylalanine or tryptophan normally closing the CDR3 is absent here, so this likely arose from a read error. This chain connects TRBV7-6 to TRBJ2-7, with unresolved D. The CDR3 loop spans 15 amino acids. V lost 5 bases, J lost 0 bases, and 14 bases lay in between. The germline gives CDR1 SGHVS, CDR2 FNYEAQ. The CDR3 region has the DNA TGTGCCAGCAGCCCTGGTAGGCCTCCCTCCTACGAGCAGTACCTC. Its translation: CASSPGRPPSYEQYL.

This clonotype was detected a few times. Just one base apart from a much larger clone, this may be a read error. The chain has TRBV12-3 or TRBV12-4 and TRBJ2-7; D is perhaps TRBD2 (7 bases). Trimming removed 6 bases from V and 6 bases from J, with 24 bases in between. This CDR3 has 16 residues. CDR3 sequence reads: CASSPTLWGGGSEQYF. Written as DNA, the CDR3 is TGTGCCAGCAGCCCCACCCTGTGGGGGGGCGGCTCCGAGCAGTACTTC.

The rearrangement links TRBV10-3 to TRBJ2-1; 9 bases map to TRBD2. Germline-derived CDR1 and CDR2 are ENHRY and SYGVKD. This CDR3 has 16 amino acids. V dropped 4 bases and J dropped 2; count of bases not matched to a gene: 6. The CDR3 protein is CAISADSGSTYNEQFF. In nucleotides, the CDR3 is TGTGCCATCAGTGCCGATAGCGGGAGTACCTACAATGAGCAGTTCTTC.

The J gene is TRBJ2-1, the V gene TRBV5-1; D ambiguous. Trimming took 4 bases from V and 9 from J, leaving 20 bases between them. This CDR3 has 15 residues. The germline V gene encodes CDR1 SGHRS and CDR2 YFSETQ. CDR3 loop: CASSPEQWVRTEQFF. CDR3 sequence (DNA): TGCGCCAGCAGCCCCGAGCAGTGGGTAAGAACTGAGCAGTTCTTC.

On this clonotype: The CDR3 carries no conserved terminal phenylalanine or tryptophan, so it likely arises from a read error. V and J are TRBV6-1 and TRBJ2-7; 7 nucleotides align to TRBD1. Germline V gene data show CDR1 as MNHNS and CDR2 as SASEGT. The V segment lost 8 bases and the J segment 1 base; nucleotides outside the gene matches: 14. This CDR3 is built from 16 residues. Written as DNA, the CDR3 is TGTGCCAGCTCATGGGGAAGGACAGGTGCTTCCTACGAGCAGTACCTC. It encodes CASSWGRTGASYEQYL.

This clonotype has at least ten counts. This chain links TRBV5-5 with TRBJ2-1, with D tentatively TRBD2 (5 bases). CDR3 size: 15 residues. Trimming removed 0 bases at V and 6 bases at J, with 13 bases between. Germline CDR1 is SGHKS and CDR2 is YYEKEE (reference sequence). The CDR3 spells CASSLVWEWINEQFF. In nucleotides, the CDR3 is TGTGCCAGCAGCTTGGTGTGGGAGTGGATCAATGAGCAGTTCTTC.

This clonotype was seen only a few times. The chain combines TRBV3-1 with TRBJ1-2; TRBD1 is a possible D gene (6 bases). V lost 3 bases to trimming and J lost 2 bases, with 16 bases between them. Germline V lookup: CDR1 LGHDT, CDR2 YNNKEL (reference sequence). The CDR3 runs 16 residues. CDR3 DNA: TGTGCCAGCAGCCACGAACTTGGACAGAGGAACTATGGCTACACCTTC. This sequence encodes CASSHELGQRNYGYTF.

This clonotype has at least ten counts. CDR3 residues: CASRLTASSYEQYF. In nucleotides, the CDR3 is TGTGCCAGCAGACTAACAGCAAGCTCCTACGAGCAGTACTTC. The rearrangement uses TRBV12-3 or TRBV12-4 and TRBJ2-7, with unresolved D. The CDR3 extends over 14 amino acids. The V end was cut by 6 bases, the J end by 0 bases, with 12 bases between.

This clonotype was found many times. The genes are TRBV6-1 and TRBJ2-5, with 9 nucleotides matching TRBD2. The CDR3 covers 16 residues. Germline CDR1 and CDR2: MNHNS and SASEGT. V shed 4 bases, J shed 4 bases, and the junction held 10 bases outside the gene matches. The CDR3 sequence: CASSALRGRAGETQYF. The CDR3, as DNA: TGTGCCAGCAGTGCCCTTCGCGGGAGGGCGGGAGAGACCCAGTACTTC.

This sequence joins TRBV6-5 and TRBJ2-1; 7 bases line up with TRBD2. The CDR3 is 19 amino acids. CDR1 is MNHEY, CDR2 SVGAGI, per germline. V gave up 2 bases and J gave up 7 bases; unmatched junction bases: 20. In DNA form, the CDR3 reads TGTGCCAGCAGTTACGCCGGGGGTTTGGCGGGAGAGTCGTTTAATGAGCAGTTCTTC. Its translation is CASSYAGGLAGESFNEQFF.

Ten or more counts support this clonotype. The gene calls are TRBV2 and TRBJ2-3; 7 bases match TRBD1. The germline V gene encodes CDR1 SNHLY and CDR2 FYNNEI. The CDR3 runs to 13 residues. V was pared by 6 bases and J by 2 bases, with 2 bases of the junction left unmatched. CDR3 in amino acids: CASRTGTTDTQYF. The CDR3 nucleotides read TGTGCCAGCAGGACAGGGACCACAGATACGCAGTATTTT.

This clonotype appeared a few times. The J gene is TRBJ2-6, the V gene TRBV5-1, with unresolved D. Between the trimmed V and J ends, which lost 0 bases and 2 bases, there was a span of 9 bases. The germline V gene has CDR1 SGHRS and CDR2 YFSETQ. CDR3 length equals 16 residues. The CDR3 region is CASSLEGFPGANVLTF. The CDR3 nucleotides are TGCGCCAGCAGCTTGGAAGGTTTCCCTGGGGCCAACGTCCTGACTTTC.

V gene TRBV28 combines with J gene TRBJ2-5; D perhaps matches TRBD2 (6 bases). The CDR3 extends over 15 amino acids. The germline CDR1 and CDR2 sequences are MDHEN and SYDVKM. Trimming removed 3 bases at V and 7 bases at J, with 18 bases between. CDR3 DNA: TGTGCCAGCAGTTTCTTGGGGACCGCCGGGGGGACCCAGTACTTC. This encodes CASSFLGTAGGTQYF.